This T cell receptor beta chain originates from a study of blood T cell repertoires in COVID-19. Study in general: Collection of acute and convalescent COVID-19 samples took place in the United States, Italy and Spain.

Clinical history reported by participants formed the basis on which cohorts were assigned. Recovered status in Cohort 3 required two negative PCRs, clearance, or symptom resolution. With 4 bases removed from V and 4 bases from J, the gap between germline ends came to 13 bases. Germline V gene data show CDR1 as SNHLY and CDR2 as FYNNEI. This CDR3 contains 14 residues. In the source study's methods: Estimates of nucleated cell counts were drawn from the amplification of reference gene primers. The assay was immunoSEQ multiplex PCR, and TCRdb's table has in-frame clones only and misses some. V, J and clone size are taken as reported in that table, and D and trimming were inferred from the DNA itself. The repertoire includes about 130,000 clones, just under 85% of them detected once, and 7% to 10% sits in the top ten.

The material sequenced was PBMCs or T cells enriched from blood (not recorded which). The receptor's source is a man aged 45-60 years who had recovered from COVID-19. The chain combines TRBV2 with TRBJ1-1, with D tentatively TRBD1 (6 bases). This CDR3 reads CASSVGRGTTEAFF. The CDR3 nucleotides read TGTGCCAGCAGTGTTGGCAGGGGAACCACTGAAGCTTTCTTT.